The T cell receptor beta chain under discussion was sequenced for a study of T cells after somatic rescue of genetic block. Germline V gene data show CDR1 as SGHTA and CDR2 as FQGTGA. CDR3 size: 14 residues. V lost 0 bases and J 1 base, leaving 6 bases between the germline ends. TCRdb keeps only in-frame clones here, not all; method: immunoSEQ multiplex PCR. The table lists around 67,000 clones, around 92% of them singletons, with about 3% in the top ten. This sequence joins TRBV7-3 and TRBJ1-1; D is ambiguous. This clonotype originated in a man between 40 and 49 years old. Source material: peripheral blood mononuclear cells (PBMCs). The CDR3 sequence: CASSLTVENTEAFF. The DNA for the CDR3 is TGTGCCAGCAGCTTAACCGTAGAGAACACTGAAGCTTTCTTT.